The present T cell receptor (beta chain) was sequenced within a study of blood T cell repertoires in COVID-19. On the study more broadly: T cells, B-cell-depleted T cells, or PBMCs provided the cDNA or gDNA that served as material.

Trimming removed 5 bases from V and 4 bases from J; junction bases left unmatched: 8. The germline CDR1 and CDR2 sequences are SGHTA and FQGTGA. This CDR3 is built from 15 residues. In the original processing: Reference gene primers were amplified, and this amplification served to estimate nucleated cell counts. Here immunoSEQ multiplex PCR was the method, and the copy in TCRdb shows in-frame clones only, minus some. D and trimming come from the DNA, and the V and J calls and clone size come from that table. The repertoire holds over 25,000 clones, with 85% as singletons. The sample taken for sequencing was peripheral blood. The clonotype comes from a man older than 75 with active COVID-19. The V gene is TRBV7-3, the J gene TRBJ2-5, with 9 nucleotides matching TRBD1. CDR3 amino acids: CASSPMTGGRETQYF. The CDR3 DNA reads as TGTGCCAGCAGCCCAATGACAGGGGGAAGAGAGACCCAGTACTTC.